This T cell receptor beta chain originates from a study of blood T cell repertoires in COVID-19. Generated by immunoSEQ multiplex PCR, the TCRdb table keeps only in-frame clones and is missing some. The table includes fewer than 100,000 clones, about four fifths detected once. The CDR3 is 14 amino acids. Unmatched junction bases numbered 4, after V lost 4 bases and J lost 3 bases. Germline V lookup: CDR1 SGHRS, CDR2 YFSETQ. The source of this sequence is a man aged 70 or older with acute or convalescent COVID-19. The specimen sequenced was peripheral blood. V usage is TRBV5-1 and J usage is TRBJ2-5, with TRBD2 identical over 9 bases. The CDR3 region has the DNA TGCGCCAGCAGCCGAGTAGCGGGAGAAGAGACCCAGTACTTC. Translating gives CASSRVAGEETQYF.